This T cell receptor (beta chain) was documented in a study of human T cells and chemical hapten exposure. The study, taken as a whole, reports: DPC sensitization produced no change in TCRs with frequency above 1 in 1000.

As for time point: patch test 1, 2 weeks after DPC sensitization. Treatment meaning: therapeutic diphenylcyclopropenone sensitization with weekly scalp DPC. Phlebotomy was performed prior to application of every patch test. Non-pregnant alopecia patients aged 18 to 70, suitable for DPC therapy. Unique molecular identifiers were affixed to discrete cDNA molecules within the library. TCRdb processed the RACE reads anew with MiXCR; each CDR3 protein has one entry. The sample shows around 300,000 distinct CDR3 sequences, about 7% of them seen only once. Of note for this clonotype: What it recognizes is unknown.

V shed 0 bases and J shed 7 bases, with 9 bases lying between them. Germline assignment: CDR1 ENHRY and CDR2 SYGVKD. This CDR3 has 13 residues. The rearrangement uses TRBV10-3 and TRBJ1-1; D not certain. The sample in question was whole blood, obtained in connection with sensitization to the hapten diphenylcyclopropenone (DPC). The source of this sequence is a woman between 18 and 29 years old with alopecia areata. Some clones in this sample may be carry-over from other donors' samples. CDR3 nucleotide sequence: TGTGCCATCAGTGAGTCTCCCGGGGTTGAAGCTTTCTTT. This gives the protein CAISESPGVEAFF.